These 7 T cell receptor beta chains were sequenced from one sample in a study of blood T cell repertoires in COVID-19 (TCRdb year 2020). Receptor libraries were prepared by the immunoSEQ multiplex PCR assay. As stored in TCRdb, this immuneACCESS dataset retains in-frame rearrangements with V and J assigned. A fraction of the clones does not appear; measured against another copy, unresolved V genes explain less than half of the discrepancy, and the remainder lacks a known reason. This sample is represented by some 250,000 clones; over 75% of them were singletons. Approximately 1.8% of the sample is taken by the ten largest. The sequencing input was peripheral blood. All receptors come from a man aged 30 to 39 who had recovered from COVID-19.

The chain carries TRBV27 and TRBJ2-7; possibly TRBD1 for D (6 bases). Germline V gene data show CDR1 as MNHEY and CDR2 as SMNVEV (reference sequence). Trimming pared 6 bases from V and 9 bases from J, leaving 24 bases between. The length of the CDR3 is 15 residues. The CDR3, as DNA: TGTGCCAGCAGAACTTACCGGGACAACCTAGGCTTGCAGTACTTC. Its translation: CASRTYRDNLGLQYF.

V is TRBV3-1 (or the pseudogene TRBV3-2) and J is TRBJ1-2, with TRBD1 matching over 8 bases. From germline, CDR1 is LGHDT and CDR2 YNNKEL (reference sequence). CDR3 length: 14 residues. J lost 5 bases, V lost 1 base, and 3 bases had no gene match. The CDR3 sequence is CASSQVTGAYGYTF. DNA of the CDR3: TGTGCCAGCAGCCAAGTGACAGGGGCTTATGGCTACACCTTC.

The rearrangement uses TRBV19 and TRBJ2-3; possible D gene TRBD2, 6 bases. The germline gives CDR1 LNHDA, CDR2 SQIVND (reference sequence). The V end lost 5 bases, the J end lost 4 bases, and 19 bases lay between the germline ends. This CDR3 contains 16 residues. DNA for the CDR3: TGTGCCAGTAGTCCCATGGGGGGAAGAGGTTCAGATACGCAGTATTTT. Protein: CASSPMGGRGSDTQYF.

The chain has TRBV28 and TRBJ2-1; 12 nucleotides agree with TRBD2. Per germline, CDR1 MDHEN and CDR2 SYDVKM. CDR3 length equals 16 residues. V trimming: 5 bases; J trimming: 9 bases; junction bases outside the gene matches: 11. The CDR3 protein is CASSPPSGGGFGEQFF. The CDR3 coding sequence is TGTGCCAGCAGTCCACCTAGCGGGGGGGGTTTCGGTGAGCAGTTCTTC. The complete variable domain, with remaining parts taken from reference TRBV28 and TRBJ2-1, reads DVKVTQSSRYLVKRTGEKVFLECVQDMDHENMFWYRQDPGLGLRLIYFSYDVKMKEKGDIPEGYSVSREKKERFSLILESASTNQTSMYLCASSPPSGGGFGEQFFGPGTRLTVL.

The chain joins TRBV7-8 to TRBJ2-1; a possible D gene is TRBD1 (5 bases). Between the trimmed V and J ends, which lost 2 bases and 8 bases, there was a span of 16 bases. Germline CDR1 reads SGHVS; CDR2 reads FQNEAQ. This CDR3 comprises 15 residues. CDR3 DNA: TGTGCCAGCAGCTTACTTTCCAGAACCAGGGATGAGCAGTTCTTC. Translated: CASSLLSRTRDEQFF. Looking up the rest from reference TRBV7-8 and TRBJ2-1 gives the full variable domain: GAGVSQSPRYKVAKRGQDVALRCDPISGHVSLFWYQQALGQGPEFLTYFQNEAQLDKSGLPSDRFFAERPEGSVSTLKIQRTQQEDSAVYLCASSLLSRTRDEQFFGPGTRLTVL.

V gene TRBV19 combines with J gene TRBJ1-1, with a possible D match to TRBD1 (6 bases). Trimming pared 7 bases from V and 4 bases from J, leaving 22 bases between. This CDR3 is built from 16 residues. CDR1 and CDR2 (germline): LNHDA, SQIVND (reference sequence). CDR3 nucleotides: TGTGCCAGTACGCCAATCCAGGGGAGGGCAGGCACTGAAGCTTTCTTT. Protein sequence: CASTPIQGRAGTEAFF.

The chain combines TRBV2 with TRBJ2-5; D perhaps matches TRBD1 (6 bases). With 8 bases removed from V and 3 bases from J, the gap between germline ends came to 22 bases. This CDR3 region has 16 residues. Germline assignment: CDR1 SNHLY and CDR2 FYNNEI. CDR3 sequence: CASAVYRATTEETQYF. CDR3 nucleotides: TGTGCCAGCGCCGTTTACAGGGCCACTACGGAAGAGACCCAGTACTTC.